What follows is one TCR beta chain and its context. The antigen is unknown. The entirety of the isolated RNA underwent reverse transcription, so expressed TCRB transcripts were sequenced. Produced via immunoSEQ multiplex PCR; TCRdb's table is partial and in-frame only. The sample consists of about 59,000 clones, around three fifths of them appearing once. These data come from a study of beta chain features in type 1 diabetes. Study-level points and caveats: Any HLA effect on TCRB rearrangement was left unresolved by small sub-analyses. Naive, central memory and regulatory TCRB repertoires appeared more similar among patients than healthy donors.

Per the germline V gene, CDR1 is LNHDA and CDR2 is SQIVND (reference sequence). Germline trimming cut 4 bases from V and 6 bases from J; bases unmatched to any gene: 6. The CDR3 is 14 residues long. This receptor was obtained from a woman aged 18-29 years in good health. The sample taken for sequencing was Tregs from blood. The chain is built from TRBV19 and TRBJ1-1; TRBD1 matches at 9 bases. The CDR3 DNA sequence: TGTGCCAGTAGTACACGGGACAGGGTGGCTGAAGCTTTCTTT. This sequence encodes CASSTRDRVAEAFF.